Sequencing of this T cell receptor beta chain was carried out in a study of blood T cell repertoires in COVID-19. Looking at the study overall: There were acute and convalescent COVID-19 samples, and they came from the United States, Italy and Spain. Sample material is recorded as cDNA or gDNA derived from T cells, B-cell-depleted T cells, or PBMCs.

TCRdb's table, derived via immunoSEQ multiplex PCR, lists solely in-frame clones and lacks some. The sample consists of approximately 530,000 clones, roughly 91% of them appearing once. In regard to this clone: At one end, the junction sequence differs from germline, possibly due to a read error.

Seattle patients were enrolled while actively infected and followed longitudinally. Germline loops: CDR1 SGHAT, CDR2 FQNNGV. This CDR3 is 17 amino acids long. The chain is built from TRBV11-2 and TRBJ1-4, with a weak D call TRBD1 (5 bases). Sequenced material: peripheral blood. This sequence originates from a woman aged 45-59 years with COVID-19, enrolled during active disease. The CDR3 nucleotides read TGCGGTACCCACCCCCTCACAGGTCTGAAAACTAATGAAAAACTGTTTTTT. Its protein is CGTHPLTGLKTNEKLFF.